The present T cell receptor (beta chain) was sequenced within a study of blood T cell repertoires in COVID-19. The protocol was immunoSEQ multiplex PCR, while the TCRdb copy is restricted to in-frame clones and leaves out a portion. The sample consists of around 280,000 clones, around 88% of them appearing once. Sequenced input: PBMCs or T cells enriched from blood (not recorded which). The origin of this receptor is a woman aged 35 to 49 who had recovered from COVID-19.

CDR3 loop: CASSLAGLDYEQYF. The CDR3 DNA is TGTGCCAGCAGCTTAGCGGGACTGGATTACGAGCAGTACTTC. J is TRBJ2-7 and V is TRBV7-9; D might be TRBD2 (6 bases). Trimming stripped 0 bases from V and 4 bases from J, with 10 bases between. The CDR3 consists of 14 residues. The germline gives CDR1 SEHNR, CDR2 FQNEAQ (reference sequence).